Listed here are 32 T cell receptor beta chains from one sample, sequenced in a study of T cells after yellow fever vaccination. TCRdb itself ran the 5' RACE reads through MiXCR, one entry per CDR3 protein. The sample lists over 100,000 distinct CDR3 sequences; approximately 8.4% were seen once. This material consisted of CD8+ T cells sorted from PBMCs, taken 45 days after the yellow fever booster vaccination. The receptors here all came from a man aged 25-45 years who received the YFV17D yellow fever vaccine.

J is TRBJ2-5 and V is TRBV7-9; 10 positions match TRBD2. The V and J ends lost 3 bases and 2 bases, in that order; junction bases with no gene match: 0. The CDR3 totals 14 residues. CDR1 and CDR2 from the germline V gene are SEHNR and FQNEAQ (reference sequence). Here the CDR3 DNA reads TGTGCCAGCAGCTTTAGCGGGAGGCAAGAGACCCAGTACTTC. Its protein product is CASSFSGRQETQYF. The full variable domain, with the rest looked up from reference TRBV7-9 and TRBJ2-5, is DTGVSQNPRHKITKRGQNVTFRCDPISEHNRLYWYRQTLGQGPEFLTYFQNEAQLEKSRLLSDRFSAERPKGSFSTLEIQRTEQGDSAMYLCASSFSGRQETQYFGPGTRLLVL.

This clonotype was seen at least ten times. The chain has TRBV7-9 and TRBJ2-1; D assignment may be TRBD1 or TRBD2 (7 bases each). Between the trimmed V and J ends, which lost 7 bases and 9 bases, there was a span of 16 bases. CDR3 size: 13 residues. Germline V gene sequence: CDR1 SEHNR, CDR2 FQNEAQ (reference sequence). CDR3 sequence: CASTRGGLSEQFF. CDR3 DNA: TGTGCCAGCACCAGGGGGGGACTGTCTGAGCAGTTCTTC. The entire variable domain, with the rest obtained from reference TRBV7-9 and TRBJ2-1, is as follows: DTGVSQNPRHKITKRGQNVTFRCDPISEHNRLYWYRQTLGQGPEFLTYFQNEAQLEKSRLLSDRFSAERPKGSFSTLEIQRTEQGDSAMYLCASTRGGLSEQFFGPGTRLTVL.

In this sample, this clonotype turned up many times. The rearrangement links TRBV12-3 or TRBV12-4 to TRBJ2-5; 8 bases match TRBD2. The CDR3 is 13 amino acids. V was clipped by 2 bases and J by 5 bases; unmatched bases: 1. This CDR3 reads CASSLPGGETQYF. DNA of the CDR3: TGTGCCAGCAGTTTACCGGGAGGGGAGACCCAGTACTTC.

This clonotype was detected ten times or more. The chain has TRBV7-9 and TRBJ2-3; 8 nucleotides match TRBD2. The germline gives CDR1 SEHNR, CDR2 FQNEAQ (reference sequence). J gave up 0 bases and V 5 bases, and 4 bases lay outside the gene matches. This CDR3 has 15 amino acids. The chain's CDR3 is CASSPPSGSTDTQYF. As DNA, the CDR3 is TGTGCCAGCAGCCCTCCTAGCGGGAGCACAGATACGCAGTATTTT.

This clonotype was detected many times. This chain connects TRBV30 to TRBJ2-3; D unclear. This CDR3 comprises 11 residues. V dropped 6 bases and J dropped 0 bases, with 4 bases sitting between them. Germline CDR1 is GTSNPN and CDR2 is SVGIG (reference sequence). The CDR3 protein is CACGSTDTQYF. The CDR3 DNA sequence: TGTGCCTGCGGGAGCACAGATACGCAGTATTTT.

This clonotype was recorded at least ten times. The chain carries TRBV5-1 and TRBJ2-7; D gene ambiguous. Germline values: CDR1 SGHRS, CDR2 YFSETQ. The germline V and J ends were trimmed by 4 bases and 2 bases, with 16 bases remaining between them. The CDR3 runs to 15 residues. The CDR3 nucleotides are TGCGCCAGCAGCCCCGGACCCGGTGCGGCCTACGAGCAGTACTTC. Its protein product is CASSPGPGAAYEQYF.

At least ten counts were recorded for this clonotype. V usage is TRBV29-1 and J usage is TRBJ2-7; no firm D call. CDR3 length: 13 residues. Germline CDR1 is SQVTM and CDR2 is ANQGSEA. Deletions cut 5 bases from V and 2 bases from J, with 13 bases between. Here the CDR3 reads CSVNGAAPYEQYF. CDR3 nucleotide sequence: TGCAGCGTTAACGGTGCAGCCCCCTACGAGCAGTACTTC.

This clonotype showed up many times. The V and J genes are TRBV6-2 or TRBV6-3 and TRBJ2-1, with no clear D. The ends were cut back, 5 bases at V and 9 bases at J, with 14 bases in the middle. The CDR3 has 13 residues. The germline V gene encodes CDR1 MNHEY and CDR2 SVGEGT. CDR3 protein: CASSLAGWVEQFF. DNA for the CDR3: TGTGCCAGCAGTCTCGCTGGGTGGGTTGAGCAGTTCTTC.

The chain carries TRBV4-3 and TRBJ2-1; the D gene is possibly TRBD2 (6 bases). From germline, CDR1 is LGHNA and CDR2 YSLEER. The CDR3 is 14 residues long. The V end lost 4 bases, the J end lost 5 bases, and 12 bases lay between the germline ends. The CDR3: CASSLYGTHNEQFF. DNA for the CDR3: TGCGCCAGCAGCCTATACGGGACTCACAATGAGCAGTTCTTC.

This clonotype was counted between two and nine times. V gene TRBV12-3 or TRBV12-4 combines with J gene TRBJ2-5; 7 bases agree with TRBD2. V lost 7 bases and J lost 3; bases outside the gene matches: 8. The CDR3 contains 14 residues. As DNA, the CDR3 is TGTGCCAGCAACCCGCCTAGCGGAGAAGAGACCCAGTACTTC. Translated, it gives CASNPPSGEETQYF.

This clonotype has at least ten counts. CDR3 protein: CSAYGLAGGSDTQYF. CDR3 coding DNA: TGCAGTGCCTACGGACTAGCGGGAGGTTCAGATACGCAGTATTTT. The V call is TRBV20-1, the J call TRBJ2-3, with 14 bases fitting TRBD2. J lost 4 bases, V lost 6 bases, and 6 bases had no gene match. This CDR3 spans 15 amino acids. Germline lookup yields CDR1 DFQATT and CDR2 SNEGSKA (reference sequence).

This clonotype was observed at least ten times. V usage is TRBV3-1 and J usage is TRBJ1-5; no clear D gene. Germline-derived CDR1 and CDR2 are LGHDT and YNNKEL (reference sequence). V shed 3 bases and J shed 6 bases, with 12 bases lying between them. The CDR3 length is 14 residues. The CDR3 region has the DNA TGTGCCAGCAGCCAGACGGTTTTTGGTCAGCCCCAGCATTTT. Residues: CASSQTVFGQPQHF.

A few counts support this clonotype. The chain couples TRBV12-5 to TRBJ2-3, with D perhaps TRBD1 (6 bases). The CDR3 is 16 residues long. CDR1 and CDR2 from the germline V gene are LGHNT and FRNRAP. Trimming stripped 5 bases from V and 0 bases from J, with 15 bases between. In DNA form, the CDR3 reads TGTGCTAGTGGTACCCCGACAGGAACTAGCACAGATACGCAGTATTTT. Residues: CASGTPTGTSTDTQYF.

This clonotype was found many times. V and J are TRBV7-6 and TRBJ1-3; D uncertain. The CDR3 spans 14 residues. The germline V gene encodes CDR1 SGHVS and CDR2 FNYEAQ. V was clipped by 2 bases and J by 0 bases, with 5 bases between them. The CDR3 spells CASSLQDSGNTIYF. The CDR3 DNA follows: TGTGCCAGCAGCTTACAAGACTCTGGAAACACCATATATTTT.

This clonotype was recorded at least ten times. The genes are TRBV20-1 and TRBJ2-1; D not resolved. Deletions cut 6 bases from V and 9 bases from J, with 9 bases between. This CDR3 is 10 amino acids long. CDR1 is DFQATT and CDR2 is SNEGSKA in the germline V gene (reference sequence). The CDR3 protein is CSALRIEQFF. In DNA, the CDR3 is TGCAGTGCCCTCCGCATTGAGCAGTTCTTC.

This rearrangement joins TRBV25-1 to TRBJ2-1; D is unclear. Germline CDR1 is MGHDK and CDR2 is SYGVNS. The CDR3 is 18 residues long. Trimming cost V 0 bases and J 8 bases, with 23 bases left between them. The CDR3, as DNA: TGTGCCAGCAGTGAATATATACTCTCGGGTCGGGCGGCGGATGAGCAGTTCTTC. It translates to CASSEYILSGRAADEQFF. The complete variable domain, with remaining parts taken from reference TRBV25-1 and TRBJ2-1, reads EADIYQTPRYLVIGTGKKITLECSQTMGHDKMYWYQQDPGMELHLIHYSYGVNSTEKGDLSSESTVSRIRTEHFPLTLESARPSHTSQYLCASSEYILSGRAADEQFFGPGTRLTVL.

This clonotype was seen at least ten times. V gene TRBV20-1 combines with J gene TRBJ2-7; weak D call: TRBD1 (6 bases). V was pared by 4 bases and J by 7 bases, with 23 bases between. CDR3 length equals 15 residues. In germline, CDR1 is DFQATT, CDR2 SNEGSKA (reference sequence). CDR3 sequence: CSATKDSHPRWEQYF. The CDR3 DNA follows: TGCAGTGCTACCAAGGACAGTCATCCCCGTTGGGAGCAGTACTTC.

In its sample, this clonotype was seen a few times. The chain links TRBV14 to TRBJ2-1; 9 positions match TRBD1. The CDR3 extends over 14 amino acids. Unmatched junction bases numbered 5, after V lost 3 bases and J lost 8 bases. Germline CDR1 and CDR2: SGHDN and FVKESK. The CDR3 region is CASSHGTGIDEQFF. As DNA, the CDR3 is TGTGCCAGCAGCCACGGGACAGGGATCGATGAGCAGTTCTTC. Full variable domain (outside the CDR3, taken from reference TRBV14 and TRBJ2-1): EAGVTQFPSHSVIEKGQTVTLRCDPISGHDNLYWYRRVMGKEIKFLLHFVKESKQDESGMPNNRFLAERTGGTYSTLKVQPAELEDSGVYFCASSHGTGIDEQFFGPGTRLTVL.

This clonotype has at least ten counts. The CDR3 DNA follows: TGTGCCAGTAAAGTTAGCGGGTCTGGGGGCAATGAGCAGTTCTTC. Its translation is CASKVSGSGGNEQFF. The chain is built from TRBV19 and TRBJ2-1, with 7 bases aligning to TRBD2. CDR1 and CDR2 from the germline V gene are LNHDA and SQIVND (reference sequence). The CDR3 runs 15 residues. Trimming cost V 7 bases and J 6 bases; bases outside gene matches: 12.

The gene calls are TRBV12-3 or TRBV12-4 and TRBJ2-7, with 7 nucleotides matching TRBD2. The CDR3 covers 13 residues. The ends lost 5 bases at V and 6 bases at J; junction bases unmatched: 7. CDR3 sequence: CASSLGLGSEQYF. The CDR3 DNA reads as TGTGCCAGCAGTCTTGGACTAGGCTCCGAGCAGTACTTC.

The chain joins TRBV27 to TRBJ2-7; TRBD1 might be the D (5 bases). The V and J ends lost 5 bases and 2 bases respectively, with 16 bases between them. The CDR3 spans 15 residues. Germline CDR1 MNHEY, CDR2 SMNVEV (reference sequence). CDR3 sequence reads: CASSPGGAHTYEQYF. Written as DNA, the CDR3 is TGTGCCAGCAGTCCCGGTGGGGCTCATACCTACGAGCAGTACTTC.

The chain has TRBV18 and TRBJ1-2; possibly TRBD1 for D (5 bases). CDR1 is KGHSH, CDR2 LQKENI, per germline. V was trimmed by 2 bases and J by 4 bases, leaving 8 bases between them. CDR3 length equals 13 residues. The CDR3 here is CASSPGDLYGYTF. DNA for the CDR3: TGTGCCAGCTCACCAGGGGACCTCTATGGCTACACCTTC.

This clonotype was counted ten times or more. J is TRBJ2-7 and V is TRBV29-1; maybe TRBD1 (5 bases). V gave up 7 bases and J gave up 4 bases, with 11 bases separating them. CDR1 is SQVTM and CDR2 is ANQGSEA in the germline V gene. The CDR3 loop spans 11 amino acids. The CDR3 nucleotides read TGCAGCGGCTTACAGGATTACGAGCAGTACTTC. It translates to CSGLQDYEQYF.

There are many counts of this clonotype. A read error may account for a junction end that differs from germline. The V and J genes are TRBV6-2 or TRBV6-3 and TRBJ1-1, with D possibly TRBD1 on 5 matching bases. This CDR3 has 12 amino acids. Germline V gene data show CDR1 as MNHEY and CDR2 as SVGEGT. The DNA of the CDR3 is TGTGCCAGCAGTTACTCGCGGACAATGGCTTTATTT. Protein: CASSYSRTMALF.

The CDR3 protein is CASRGSGLAYEQYF. The CDR3 DNA sequence: TGCGCCAGCAGGGGTTCTGGACTAGCCTACGAGCAGTACTTC. This chain connects TRBV5-1 to TRBJ2-7; 7 positions agree with TRBD2. Per the germline V gene, CDR1 is SGHRS and CDR2 is YFSETQ. V shed 5 bases and J 2 bases; nucleotides not matched to a gene: 7. The CDR3 has 14 amino acids.

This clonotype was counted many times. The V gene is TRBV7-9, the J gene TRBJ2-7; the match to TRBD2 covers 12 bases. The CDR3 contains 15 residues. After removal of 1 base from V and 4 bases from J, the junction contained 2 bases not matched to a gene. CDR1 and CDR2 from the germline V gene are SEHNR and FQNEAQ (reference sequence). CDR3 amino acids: CASSLVTSGSYEQYF. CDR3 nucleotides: TGTGCCAGCAGCTTAGTGACTAGCGGGAGTTACGAGCAGTACTTC. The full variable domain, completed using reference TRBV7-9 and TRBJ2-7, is DTGVSQNPRHKITKRGQNVTFRCDPISEHNRLYWYRQTLGQGPEFLTYFQNEAQLEKSRLLSDRFSAERPKGSFSTLEIQRTEQGDSAMYLCASSLVTSGSYEQYFGPGTRLTVT.

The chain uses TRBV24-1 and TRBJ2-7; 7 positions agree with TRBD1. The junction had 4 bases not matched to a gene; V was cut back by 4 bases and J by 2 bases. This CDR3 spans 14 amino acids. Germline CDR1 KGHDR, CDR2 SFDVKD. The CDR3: CATSEGRGTYEQYF. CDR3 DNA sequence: TGTGCCACCAGTGAGGGCAGGGGGACCTACGAGCAGTACTTC.

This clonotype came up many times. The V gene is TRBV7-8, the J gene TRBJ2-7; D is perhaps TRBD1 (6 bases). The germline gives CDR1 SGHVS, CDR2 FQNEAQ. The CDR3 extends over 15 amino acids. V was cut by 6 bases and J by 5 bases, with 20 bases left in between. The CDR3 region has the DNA TGTGCCAGCAGTCACCAACGGACAGATCCCCACGAGCAGTACTTC. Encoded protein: CASSHQRTDPHEQYF.

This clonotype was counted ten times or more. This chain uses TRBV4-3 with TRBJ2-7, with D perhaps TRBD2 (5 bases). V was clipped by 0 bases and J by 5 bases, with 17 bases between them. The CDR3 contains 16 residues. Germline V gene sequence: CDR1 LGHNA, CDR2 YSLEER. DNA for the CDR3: TGCGCCAGCAGCCAAGATTTGGGTGGGAGTAAGCACGAGCAGTACTTC. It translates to CASSQDLGGSKHEQYF.

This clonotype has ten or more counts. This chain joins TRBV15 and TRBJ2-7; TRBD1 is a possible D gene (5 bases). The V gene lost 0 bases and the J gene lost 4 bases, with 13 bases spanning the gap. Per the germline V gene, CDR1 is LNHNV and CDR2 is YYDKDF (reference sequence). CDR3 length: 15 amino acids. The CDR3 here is CATSRDLGVGYEQYF. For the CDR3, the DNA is TGTGCCACCAGCAGAGATCTAGGGGTTGGGTACGAGCAGTACTTC.

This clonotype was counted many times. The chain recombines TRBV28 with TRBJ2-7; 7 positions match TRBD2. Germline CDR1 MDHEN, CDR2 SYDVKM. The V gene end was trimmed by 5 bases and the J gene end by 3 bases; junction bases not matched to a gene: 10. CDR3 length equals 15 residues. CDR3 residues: CASSPLRDYYYEQYF. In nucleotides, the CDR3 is TGTGCCAGCAGTCCACTCCGGGACTACTACTACGAGCAGTACTTC.

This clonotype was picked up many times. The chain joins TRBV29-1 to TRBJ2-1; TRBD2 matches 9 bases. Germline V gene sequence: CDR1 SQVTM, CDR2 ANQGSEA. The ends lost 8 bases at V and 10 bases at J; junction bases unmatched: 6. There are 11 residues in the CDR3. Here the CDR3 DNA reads TGCAGCTTCCGACTAGCGGACGAGCAGTTCTTC. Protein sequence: CSFRLADEQFF.